A single sample is the source of the 25 T cell receptor beta chains below, sequenced in a study of Ad26.COV2.S vaccination and SARS-CoV-2 variants. Clones were read by immunoSEQ multiplex PCR, and TCRdb kept only the in-frame ones, dropping some. The sample holds some 410,000 clones, 92% seen once. This sample's treatment: roughly 20 received Ad26.COV2.S at low or high dose, single or two shots; about 5 received placebo; per-sample allocation not given. The study sampled participants on day 63 after the first vaccine or placebo injection. The sample in question was peripheral blood, obtained in a trial of Ad26.COV2.S vaccine versus placebo. These receptors were obtained from a person aged 18-60 years who received the Ad26.COV2.S COVID-19 vaccine or a placebo.

This clone was observed once. This chain connects TRBV19 to TRBJ2-3; D not resolved. This CDR3 is 13 amino acids long. With 7 bases removed from V and 2 bases from J, the gap between germline ends came to 10 bases. Germline CDR1 and CDR2: LNHDA and SQIVND (reference sequence). The CDR3 region is CASNGGNTDTQYF. CDR3 DNA sequence: TGTGCCAGTAATGGCGGAAACACAGATACGCAGTATTTT.

The CDR3: CASSLSGRGNTEAFF. The CDR3 DNA is TGTGCCAGCAGTTTAAGCGGCAGGGGAAACACTGAAGCTTTCTTT. The V gene is TRBV27, the J gene TRBJ1-1, with D possibly TRBD1 on 6 matching bases. This CDR3 has 15 residues. Germline V gene lookup returns CDR1 MNHEY and CDR2 SMNVEV (reference sequence). The V end lost 2 bases, the J end lost 2 bases, and 12 bases lay between the germline ends.

V is TRBV15 and J is TRBJ2-1, with a possible D match to TRBD1 (5 bases). This CDR3 is built from 15 residues. V shed 1 base and J shed 0 bases, with 7 bases lying between them. Germline CDR1 and CDR2: LNHNV and YYDKDF (reference sequence). Written as DNA, the CDR3 is TGTGCCACCAGCAGAGGACAGAGCTCCTACAATGAGCAGTTCTTC. Translation gives CATSRGQSSYNEQFF.

The chain links TRBV7-9 to TRBJ1-2; D gene uncertain. This CDR3 comprises 12 residues. The ends were cut back, 3 bases at V and 5 bases at J, with 7 bases in the middle. Germline-derived CDR1 and CDR2 are SEHNR and FQNEAQ (reference sequence). Here the CDR3 DNA reads TGTGCCAGCAGCTTCGGGCAATATGGCTACACCTTC. This codes for CASSFGQYGYTF.

A note on this clone: The sample carries other DNA sequences with the same CDR3. This chain connects TRBV5-1 to TRBJ2-7; D ambiguous. The CDR3 extends over 14 amino acids. CDR1 and CDR2 (germline): SGHRS, YFSETQ. V lost 0 bases, J lost 0 bases, and 7 bases lay in between. The CDR3 reads CASSLARSSYEQYF. For the CDR3, the DNA is TGCGCCAGCAGCTTGGCCAGGAGCTCCTACGAGCAGTACTTC.

This clone was counted a single time. The rearrangement links TRBV2 to TRBJ2-5; D could derive from TRBD1 or TRBD2 (6 bases each). The V end was cut by 2 bases, the J end by 5 bases, with 18 bases between. The CDR3 loop spans 16 amino acids. Per germline, CDR1 SNHLY and CDR2 FYNNEI. The CDR3 protein is CASSEQTRGITETQYF. CDR3 in DNA: TGTGCCAGCAGTGAACAGACTAGGGGGATCACCGAGACCCAGTACTTC. Looking up the rest from reference TRBV2 and TRBJ2-5 gives the full variable domain: EPEVTQTPSHQVTQMGQEVILRCVPISNHLYFYWYRQILGQKVEFLVSFYNNEISEKSEIFDDQFSVERPDGSNFTLKIRSTKLEDSAMYFCASSEQTRGITETQYFGPGTRLLVL.

This clone was observed a few times. The rearrangement links TRBV9 to TRBJ2-7; the match to TRBD1 covers 9 bases. Trimming cost V 0 bases and J 3 bases; bases outside gene matches: 4. The length of the CDR3 is 15 residues. The germline V gene encodes CDR1 SGDLS and CDR2 YYNGEE. The CDR3 DNA follows: TGTGCCAGCAGCGTAGGGGGACAGGGCGGCTACGAGCAGTACTTC. Amino acid sequence: CASSVGGQGGYEQYF.

This chain uses TRBV3-1 (or the pseudogene TRBV3-2) with TRBJ1-4; D might be TRBD1 (5 bases). Trimming cost V 4 bases and J 7 bases, with 13 bases left between them. The CDR3 loop spans 14 amino acids. In germline, CDR1 is LGHDT, CDR2 YNNKEL (reference sequence). The CDR3 spells CASSPRGPGEKLFF. As DNA, the CDR3 is TGTGCCAGCAGCCCGAGGGGACCAGGTGAAAAACTGTTTTTT.

The chain links TRBV7-6 to TRBJ2-1, with 10 bases lining up with TRBD2. Germline V gene sequence: CDR1 SGHVS, CDR2 FNYEAQ. This CDR3 is 18 amino acids long. The ends lost 5 bases at V and 0 bases at J; junction bases unmatched: 10. The chain's CDR3 is CASSKLAGFPSSYNEQFF. The CDR3 DNA follows: TGTGCCAGCAGCAAACTAGCGGGGTTTCCGAGCTCCTACAATGAGCAGTTCTTC. The whole variable domain, remainder taken from reference TRBV7-6 and TRBJ2-1, is GAGVSQSPRYKVTKRGQDVALRCDPISGHVSLYWYRQALGQGPEFLTYFNYEAQQDKSGLPNDRFSAERPEGSISTLTIQRTEQRDSAMYRCASSKLAGFPSSYNEQFFGPGTRLTVL.

This chain uses TRBV7-2 with TRBJ2-3, with TRBD2 identical over 11 bases. The CDR3 spans 19 residues. The germline V gene has CDR1 SGHTA and CDR2 FQGNSA. The ends lost 5 bases at V and 2 bases at J; junction bases unmatched: 15. CDR3 protein: CASSPHGASGGSITDTQYF. CDR3 DNA sequence: TGTGCCAGCAGCCCTCACGGCGCTAGCGGGGGGTCGATCACAGATACGCAGTATTTT.

The chain combines TRBV29-1 with TRBJ2-7, with 12 positions matching TRBD1. V lost 6 bases, J lost 0 bases, and 3 bases stayed unmatched. CDR1 is SQVTM, CDR2 ANQGSEA, per germline. This CDR3 spans 14 amino acids. The CDR3 reads CSVGGQGASYEQYF. The DNA for the CDR3 is TGCAGCGTGGGGGGACAGGGGGCCTCCTACGAGCAGTACTTC.

This sequence joins TRBV7-2 and TRBJ2-7; D may match TRBD1 or TRBD2 (5 bases each). The germline gives CDR1 SGHTA, CDR2 FQGNSA. With 5 bases removed from V and 3 bases from J, the gap between germline ends came to 23 bases. The CDR3 length is 17 residues. This CDR3 reads CASSRPGPTQEDYEQYF. The CDR3 nucleotides read TGTGCCAGCAGCCGTCCGGGGCCCACCCAAGAGGACTACGAGCAGTACTTC.

In nucleotides, the CDR3 is TGTGCCAGCAGCTTATTGGTCGACGAGCAGTACTTC. Protein sequence: CASSLLVDEQYF. This chain connects TRBV7-2 to TRBJ2-7; D call uncertain. With 2 bases removed from V and 5 bases from J, the gap between germline ends came to 7 bases. The CDR3 covers 12 residues. Germline V gene lookup returns CDR1 SGHTA and CDR2 FQGNSA. Full variable domain (missing parts from reference TRBV7-2 and TRBJ2-7): GAGVSQSPSNKVTEKGKDVELRCDPISGHTALYWYRQSLGQGLEFLIYFQGNSAPDKSGLPSDRFSAERTGGSVSTLTIQRTQQEDSAVYLCASSLLVDEQYFGPGTRLTVT.

The chain carries TRBV6-5 and TRBJ2-7, with 9 bases that match TRBD1. The CDR3 consists of 15 residues. CDR1 is MNHEY, CDR2 SVGAGI, per germline. The trim removed 1 base at V and 4 bases at J, leaving 5 bases unmatched. The CDR3 DNA sequence: TGTGCCAGCAGTTACTTGACAGGGGGGATTTACGAGCAGTACTTC. Protein sequence: CASSYLTGGIYEQYF.

The J gene is TRBJ2-2, the V gene TRBV19, with 7 positions matching TRBD1. The J segment lost 3 bases and the V segment lost 8 bases, leaving 15 bases of the junction unmatched. This CDR3 spans 17 amino acids. In germline, CDR1 is LNHDA, CDR2 SQIVND (reference sequence). This chain's CDR3 is CASVGFAGGLYTGELFF. CDR3 DNA: TGTGCCAGTGTAGGGTTTGCAGGGGGTCTATACACCGGGGAGCTGTTTTTT.

The chain carries TRBV13 and TRBJ1-2, with 11 bases fitting TRBD1. CDR1 and CDR2 (germline): PRHDT, FYEKMQ (reference sequence). CDR3 size: 18 residues. Germline trimming cut 4 bases from V and 4 bases from J; bases unmatched to any gene: 14. The chain's CDR3 is CASSSAGTGGLGAYGYTF. In nucleotides, the CDR3 is TGTGCCAGCAGCTCCGCCGGGACAGGGGGACTGGGTGCCTATGGCTACACCTTC.

The chain's CDR3 is CASSGIRGSSYNEQFF. DNA of the CDR3: TGCGCCAGCAGTGGGATCAGGGGGAGCTCCTACAATGAGCAGTTCTTC. The chain uses TRBV10-2 and TRBJ2-1; 7 nucleotides agree with TRBD1. This CDR3 comprises 16 residues. The germline V gene encodes CDR1 WSHSY and CDR2 SAAADI. V lost 4 bases, J lost 0 bases, and 6 bases stayed unmatched.

J is TRBJ1-2 and V is TRBV18, with 7 bases fitting TRBD1. This CDR3 is 15 amino acids long. Trimming cost V 3 bases and J 0 bases; bases outside gene matches: 4. Germline V gene sequence: CDR1 KGHSH, CDR2 LQKENI. CDR3 protein: CASSPTGAANYGYTF. CDR3 DNA sequence: TGTGCCAGCTCACCTACAGGGGCTGCTAACTATGGCTACACCTTC.

The chain carries TRBV9 and TRBJ2-5, with D hard to call. CDR3 length equals 14 residues. V gave up 4 bases and J gave up 2 bases, with 12 bases separating them. Germline CDR1 is SGDLS and CDR2 is YYNGEE. CDR3 sequence reads: CASSPPRSQETQYF. The CDR3 DNA is TGTGCCAGCAGCCCCCCCCGATCACAAGAGACCCAGTACTTC.

The V call is TRBV29-1, the J call TRBJ2-7; 8 bases map to TRBD1. The CDR3 is made up of 13 amino acids. V was clipped by 6 bases and J by 6 bases; unmatched bases: 10. CDR1 is SQVTM and CDR2 is ANQGSEA in the germline V gene. This CDR3 is CSVPSDRDLEQYF. As DNA, the CDR3 is TGCAGCGTCCCCTCGGACAGGGACCTCGAGCAGTACTTC.

The chain combines TRBV6-5 with TRBJ1-1, with unresolved D. The CDR3 has 13 amino acids. V shed 0 bases and J shed 6 bases, with 8 bases lying between them. Germline assignment: CDR1 MNHEY and CDR2 SVGAGI. DNA of the CDR3: TGTGCCAGCAGTTACTCGAGTCCTCCTGAAGCTTTCTTT. This gives the protein CASSYSSPPEAFF.

This chain joins TRBV5-1 and TRBJ2-7; possibly TRBD1 for D (6 bases). This CDR3 region has 13 residues. Deletions cut 2 bases from V and 7 bases from J, with 13 bases between. The germline V gene encodes CDR1 SGHRS and CDR2 YFSETQ. CDR3 sequence: CASSFDRTGEQYF. CDR3 nucleotide sequence: TGCGCCAGCAGCTTTGACAGGACGGGGGAGCAGTACTTC. The variable domain in full, completed from reference TRBV5-1 and TRBJ2-7, reads KAGVTQTPRYLIKTRGQQVTLSCSPISGHRSVSWYQQTPGQGLQFLFEYFSETQRNKGNFPGRFSGRQFSNSRSEMNVSTLELGDSALYLCASSFDRTGEQYFGPGTRLTVT.

V gene TRBV19 combines with J gene TRBJ1-1; D gene unclear. The CDR3 consists of 13 residues. The V end was cut by 9 bases, the J end by 0 bases, with 11 bases between. Looked up from germline, CDR1 is LNHDA and CDR2 is SQIVND (reference sequence). The CDR3 nucleotides read TGTGCCAGCGGGGAGTCCTTGAACACTGAAGCTTTCTTT. Protein sequence: CASGESLNTEAFF.

The V and J genes are TRBV5-4 and TRBJ2-3, with 9 bases aligning to TRBD2. Losses at the gene ends were 4 bases for V and 3 bases for J; bases not matched to a gene: 0. This CDR3 has 13 amino acids. Germline lookup yields CDR1 SGHNT and CDR2 YYREEE (reference sequence). CDR3 sequence reads: CASSGLATDTQYF. Written as DNA, the CDR3 is TGTGCCAGCAGCGGACTAGCGACAGATACGCAGTATTTT.

The chain uses TRBV28 and TRBJ1-1, with unresolved D. The CDR3 loop spans 13 amino acids. V dropped 1 base and J dropped 7 bases, with 10 bases sitting between them. Germline CDR1 is MDHEN and CDR2 is SYDVKM. The CDR3 loop is CASSLLEQLEAFF. As DNA, the CDR3 is TGTGCCAGCAGTTTATTAGAACAGCTTGAAGCTTTCTTT. Complete variable domain (other parts from reference TRBV28 and TRBJ1-1): DVKVTQSSRYLVKRTGEKVFLECVQDMDHENMFWYRQDPGLGLRLIYFSYDVKMKEKGDIPEGYSVSREKKERFSLILESASTNQTSMYLCASSLLEQLEAFFGQGTRLTVV.